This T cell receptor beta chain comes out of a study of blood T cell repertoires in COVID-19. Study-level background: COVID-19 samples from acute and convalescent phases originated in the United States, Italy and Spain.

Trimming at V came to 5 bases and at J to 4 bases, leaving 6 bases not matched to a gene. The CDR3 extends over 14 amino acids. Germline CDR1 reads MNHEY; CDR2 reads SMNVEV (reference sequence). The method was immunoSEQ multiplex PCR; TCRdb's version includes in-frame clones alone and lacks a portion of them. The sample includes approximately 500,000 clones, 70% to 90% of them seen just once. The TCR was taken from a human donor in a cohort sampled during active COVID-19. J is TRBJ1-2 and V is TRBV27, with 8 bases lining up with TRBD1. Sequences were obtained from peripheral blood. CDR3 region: CASSRQGPIYGYTF. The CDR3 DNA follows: TGTGCCAGCAGTCGACAGGGGCCCATCTATGGCTACACCTTC.